The clone carrying this TCR beta chain was seen only a few times. Germline-derived CDR1 and CDR2 are SGHAT and FQNNGV. This CDR3 has 17 residues. V gave up 4 bases and J gave up 5 bases; unmatched junction bases: 12. While unrecorded immune exposures were likely, the donors were nominally healthy when sampled. The data originate from a study of cytomegalovirus exposure and HLA in healthy donors. The study ran its PCR with 60 Vbeta and 13 Jbeta primers. Using immunoSEQ multiplex PCR, the repertoire was profiled, and TCRdb retains in-frame clones only, with some absent. This table holds some 200,000 clones, about 70% found once.

This TCR derives from a man aged 40-55 years in good health and CMV-seropositive. This chain uses TRBV11-2 with TRBJ2-1; 9 bases match TRBD1. The sequenced sample was PBMCs. CDR3 in DNA: TGTGCCAGCAGCTGGAAGTCTGTACAGGGGGCGAACAATGAGCAGTTCTTC. Its protein is CASSWKSVQGANNEQFF.